This T cell receptor beta chain was recovered during a study of T cell changes during pregnancy in multiple sclerosis. Measured with immunoSEQ multiplex PCR; TCRdb has only the in-frame clones, and not every one. The sample lists about 60,000 clones; 92% were seen once. Unmatched junction bases numbered 8, after V lost 9 bases and J lost 0 bases. CDR1 and CDR2 from the germline V gene are LNHNV and YYDKDF (reference sequence). This CDR3 region has 15 residues. This receptor was taken from a female donor with multiple sclerosis, enrolled in a pregnancy study. The chain carries TRBV15 and TRBJ2-7; the match to TRBD1 covers 10 bases. Sequencing used peripheral blood, obtained in the first trimester of pregnancy. CDR3 amino acids: CATSPGQGSSYEQYF. As DNA, the CDR3 is TGTGCCACTTCCCCGGGACAGGGGTCCTCCTACGAGCAGTACTTC.